A selection of T cell receptor beta chains follows, all from one sample in a study of shared clonotypes between healthy human individuals. Clones were read by immunoSEQ multiplex PCR, and TCRdb kept only the in-frame ones, dropping some. The table records some 2 million clones, approximately 95% of them present only once. Sequenced input: naive CD4+ T cells sorted from blood. The origin of the receptors is a man aged 18 to 29 in good health. Both conserved end residues are part of each CDR3. Each record gives: D gene, V gene, J gene, clone size, CDR3 protein, CDR3 DNA. The D gene is left open where the match is weak. Size is omitted from some rows. Given values are once, few, many or a class for expanded clones.

-,TRBV7-8,TRBJ1-6,-,CASSLRGVGSPLHF,TGTGCCAGCAGCTTAAGGGGCGTGGGTTCACCCCTCCACTTT
-,TRBV28,TRBJ2-2,once,CASSSRALQNTGELFF,TGTGCCAGCAGTTCCCGGGCCCTCCAGAACACCGGGGAGCTGTTTTTT
TRBD1,TRBV5-1,TRBJ1-2,once,CASSWTGNYGYTF,TGCGCCAGCAGCTGGACAGGAAACTATGGCTACACCTTC
-,TRBV29-1,TRBJ1-2,-,CSVEGPNYGYTF,TGCAGCGTTGAAGGACCTAACTATGGCTACACCTTC
-,TRBV5-1,TRBJ1-1,-,CASSSETGTEAFF,TGCGCCAGCAGCTCTGAGACGGGGACTGAAGCTTTCTTT
-,TRBV5-3,TRBJ1-1,-,CARRTVFDTEAFF,TGTGCCAGACGGACAGTTTTTGACACTGAAGCTTTCTTT
TRBD2,TRBV11-3,TRBJ2-7,-,CASSLGGLAFDEQYF,TGTGCCAGCAGCTTGGGGGGACTAGCATTCGACGAGCAGTACTTC
-,TRBV7-9,TRBJ2-5,-,CASSPGPQETQYF,TGTGCCAGCAGCCCAGGGCCCCAAGAGACCCAGTACTTC
-,TRBV5-4,TRBJ2-5,-,CASSSPGETQYF,TGTGCCAGCAGCTCCCCTGGAGAGACCCAGTACTTC
TRBD1,TRBV5-1,TRBJ1-4,once,CASSLAGGQEKLFF,TGCGCCAGCAGCTTGGCAGGGGGCCAGGAAAAACTGTTTTTT
-,TRBV19,TRBJ1-4,-,CASSMTGDVKKLFF,TGTGCCAGTAGTATGACGGGGGACGTGAAAAAACTGTTTTTT
-,TRBV18,TRBJ2-1,-,CASSPGIAGEQFF,TGTGCCAGCTCACCAGGGATAGCTGGCGAGCAGTTCTTC
-,TRBV18,TRBJ1-6,-,CASSPRGGQSSYNSPLHF,TGTGCCAGCTCACCAAGGGGTGGACAGAGCTCCTATAATTCACCCCTCCACTTT
-,TRBV5-1,TRBJ1-5,-,CASSLNGEGNQPQHF,TGCGCCAGCAGCTTGAATGGGGAGGGTAATCAGCCCCAGCATTTT
TRBD1,TRBV28,TRBJ2-3,-,CASSYHSSGQNTDTQYF,TGTGCCAGCAGCTATCACTCCTCGGGACAGAACACAGATACGCAGTATTTT
TRBD1,TRBV6-1,TRBJ1-5,once,CASTRQGNQPQHF,TGTGCCAGCACCAGACAGGGGAACCAGCCCCAGCATTTT
TRBD2,TRBV7-8,TRBJ2-7,-,CASSLVFSGGAMEQYF,TGTGCCAGCAGCTTAGTATTTAGCGGGGGGGCGATGGAGCAGTACTTC
TRBD2,TRBV7-2,TRBJ2-5,-,CASSSGLAGLTQYF,TGTGCCAGCAGCTCCGGACTAGCGGGTTTGACCCAGTACTTC
TRBD1,TRBV6-6,TRBJ1-6,-,CASSLLTGSTNSPLHF,TGTGCCAGCAGTTTATTGACAGGGTCGACGAATTCACCCCTCCACTTT
TRBD1,TRBV2,TRBJ2-2,-,CASSAQGALAGELFF,TGTGCCAGCAGTGCACAGGGGGCGCTGGCCGGGGAGCTGTTTTTT
TRBD1,TRBV5-1,TRBJ1-2,-,CASSLEGQGGYTF,TGCGCCAGCAGCTTGGAGGGACAGGGCGGCTACACCTTC
TRBD1,TRBV5-6,TRBJ1-1,-,CASSADRGRKNTEAFF,TGTGCCAGCAGCGCAGACAGGGGCCGGAAGAACACTGAAGCTTTCTTT
-,TRBV11-2,TRBJ1-6,-,CASSFIQGNSPLHF,TGTGCCAGCAGCTTCATCCAGGGGAATTCACCCCTCCACTTT
-,TRBV10-3,TRBJ1-1,-,CAISPPTLNTEAFF,TGTGCCATCAGCCCCCCGACATTGAACACTGAAGCTTTCTTT
-,TRBV30,TRBJ1-3,-,CAWSHKQGSGNTIYF,TGTGCCTGGAGCCATAAACAGGGCTCTGGAAACACCATATATTTT
TRBD1,TRBV19,TRBJ1-1,once,CASSIAGTGIEAFF,TGTGCCAGTAGTATAGCTGGGACAGGAATAGAAGCTTTCTTT
-,TRBV11-2,TRBJ2-1,-,CASSLGGPRRRNEQFF,TGTGCCAGCAGCTTAGGCGGGCCAAGGAGAAGGAATGAGCAGTTCTTC
-,TRBV5-5,TRBJ2-3,-,CASSLQGRDTQYF,TGTGCCAGCAGCTTGCAGGGTCGGGATACGCAGTATTTT
TRBD1,TRBV5-6,TRBJ2-7,-,CASSPVGTGRSYEQYF,TGTGCCAGCAGCCCCGTCGGGACAGGACGCTCCTACGAGCAGTACTTC
TRBD1,TRBV6-6,TRBJ1-5,-,CASSLQGGQPQHF,TGTGCCAGCAGCTTACAGGGGGGCCAGCCCCAGCATTTT
TRBD1,TRBV15,TRBJ1-3,-,CATRSGQGAGNTIYF,TGTGCCACCAGATCGGGACAGGGTGCCGGAAACACCATATATTTT
-,TRBV29-1,TRBJ1-3,-,CSVVRGISGNTIYF,TGCAGCGTTGTAAGGGGAATCTCTGGAAACACCATATATTTT
TRBD1,TRBV18,TRBJ1-5,-,CASSPGLMDRGGQPQHF,TGTGCCAGCTCACCTGGTCTGATGGACAGGGGTGGTCAGCCCCAGCATTTT
-,TRBV9,TRBJ2-1,-,CASSVYGSSYNEQFF,TGTGCCAGCAGCGTTTACGGAAGCTCCTACAATGAGCAGTTCTTC
TRBD2,TRBV10-3,TRBJ2-7,-,CAIRSGSNEQYF,TGTGCCATCCGAAGCGGGAGTAACGAGCAGTACTTC
-,TRBV6-1,TRBJ1-1,-,CAITWTVNTEAFF,TGTGCCATAACGTGGACGGTGAACACTGAAGCTTTCTTT
TRBD1,TRBV7-2,TRBJ1-4,once,CASSYRQGGYEKLFF,TGTGCCAGCAGTTATCGACAGGGCGGATATGAGAAACTGTTTTTT
TRBD1,TRBV10-3,TRBJ2-5,once,CAISQGDQETQYF,TGTGCCATCAGCCAGGGGGACCAAGAGACCCAGTACTTC
TRBD1,TRBV7-8,TRBJ1-5,-,CASSFRDRGPIQPQHF,TGTGCCAGCAGCTTCCGGGACAGGGGGCCTATTCAGCCCCAGCATTTT
-,TRBV7-2,TRBJ2-3,-,CASKLPGPDTQYF,TGTGCCAGCAAGTTACCGGGGCCAGATACGCAGTATTTT
-,TRBV18,TRBJ2-5,-,CASSAGAGRRETQYF,TGTGCCAGCTCCGCGGGGGCAGGTCGTCGAGAGACCCAGTACTTC
TRBD1,TRBV19,TRBJ1-2,-,CASSTHGQGAGGYTF,TGTGCCAGTAGTACCCACGGACAGGGGGCAGGAGGCTACACCTTC
TRBD2,TRBV5-4,TRBJ2-7,-,CASSLGASGNYEQYF,TGTGCCAGCAGCTTGGGGGCTAGCGGGAACTACGAGCAGTACTTC